The source of this T cell receptor (beta chain) is a study of glioma-infiltrating T cells after dendritic cell vaccination. Whole-study results and caveats: TCR clonality showed no direct relationship with survival.

Method: immunoSEQ multiplex PCR; TCRdb's copy keeps in-frame clones and lacks some. Here the sample spans 91,000 or so clones, 65% to 85% being singletons. For this clone: No antigen is known for it.

The CDR3 has 17 residues. The J segment lost 5 bases and the V segment lost 2 bases, leaving 12 bases of the junction unmatched. Germline lookup yields CDR1 GTSNPN and CDR2 SVGIG (reference sequence). As for time point: after dendritic cell vaccination, including at tumor progression/relapse. This chain connects TRBV30 to TRBJ2-3, with 11 bases fitting TRBD2. This specimen consisted of blood, obtained after dendritic cell vaccination. The TCR comes from a human donor with glioblastoma. The CDR3 bases are TGTGCCTGGAGTCCTGGACCGGGACTAGCGGAAAAAGATACGCAGTATTTT. This gives the protein CAWSPGPGLAEKDTQYF.